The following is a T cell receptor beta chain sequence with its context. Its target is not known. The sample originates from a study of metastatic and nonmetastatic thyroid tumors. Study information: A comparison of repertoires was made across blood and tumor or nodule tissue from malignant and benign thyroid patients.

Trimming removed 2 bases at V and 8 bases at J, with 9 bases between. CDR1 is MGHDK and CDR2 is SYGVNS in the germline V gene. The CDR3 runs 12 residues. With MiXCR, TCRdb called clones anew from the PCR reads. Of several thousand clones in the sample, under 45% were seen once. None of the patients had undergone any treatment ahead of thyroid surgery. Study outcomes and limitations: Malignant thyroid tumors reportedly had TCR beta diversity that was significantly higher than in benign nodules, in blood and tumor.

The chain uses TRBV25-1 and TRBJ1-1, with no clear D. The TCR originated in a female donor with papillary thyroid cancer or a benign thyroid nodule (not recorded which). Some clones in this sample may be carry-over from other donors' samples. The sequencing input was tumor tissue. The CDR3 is CASSEAPGEAFF. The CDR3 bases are TGTGCCAGCAGTGAAGCCCCAGGAGAAGCTTTCTTT. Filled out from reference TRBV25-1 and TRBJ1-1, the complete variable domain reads EADIYQTPRYLVIGTGKKITLECSQTMGHDKMYWYQQDPGMELHLIHYSYGVNSTEKGDLSSESTVSRIRTEHFPLTLESARPSHTSQYLCASSEAPGEAFFGQGTRLTVV.